This T cell receptor (beta chain) appears in the sequencing data of a study of shared clonotypes between healthy human individuals. TCRdb's copy holds only in-frame clones and misses some; the assay was immunoSEQ multiplex PCR. Among some 510,000 clones listed, around 74% were seen once. All donors qualified as healthy HIV-negative adults and had experienced no recent acute infections or vaccinations. Material for sequencing was PBMCs. This TCR was recovered from a woman in her forties in good health. Some clones in this sample may be carry-over from other donors' samples.

DNA of the CDR3: TGTGCCAGCAGCCCGGGAGGGACAGGGGCGTACGAGCAGTACTTC. It encodes CASSPGGTGAYEQYF. This chain uses TRBV7-8 with TRBJ2-7; TRBD1 matches 10 bases. The trim removed 5 bases at V and 4 bases at J, leaving 8 bases unmatched. Germline V gene data show CDR1 as SGHVS and CDR2 as FQNEAQ. CDR3 length: 15 amino acids.